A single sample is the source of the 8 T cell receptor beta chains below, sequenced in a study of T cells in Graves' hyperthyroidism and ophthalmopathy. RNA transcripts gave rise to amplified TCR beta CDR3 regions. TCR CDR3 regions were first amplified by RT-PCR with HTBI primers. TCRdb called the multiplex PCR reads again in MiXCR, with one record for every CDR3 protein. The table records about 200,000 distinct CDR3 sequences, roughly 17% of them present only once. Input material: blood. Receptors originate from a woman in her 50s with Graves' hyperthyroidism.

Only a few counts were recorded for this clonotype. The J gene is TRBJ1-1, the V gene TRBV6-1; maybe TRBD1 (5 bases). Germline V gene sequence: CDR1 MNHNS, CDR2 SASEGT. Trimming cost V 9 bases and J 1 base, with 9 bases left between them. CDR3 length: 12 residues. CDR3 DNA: TGTGCCAGTTTGGGGCAGAACACTGAAGCTTTCTTT. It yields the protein CASLGQNTEAFF.

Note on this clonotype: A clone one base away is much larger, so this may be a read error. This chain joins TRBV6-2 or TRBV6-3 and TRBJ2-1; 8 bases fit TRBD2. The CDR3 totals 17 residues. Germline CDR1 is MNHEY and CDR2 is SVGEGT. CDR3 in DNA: TGTGCCAGCAGTTACTCGCCGGGAGCGGGAGACTACAATGGGCAGTTCTTC. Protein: CASSYSPGAGDYNGQFF.

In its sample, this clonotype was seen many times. The CDR3 here is CASSLSGTTEGYTF. The CDR3 coding sequence is TGCGCCAGCAGCTTATCCGGGACAACAGAGGGCTACACCTTC. The chain combines TRBV5-1 with TRBJ1-2; D may be TRBD1 (6 bases). The germline gives CDR1 SGHRS, CDR2 YFSETQ. The CDR3 contains 14 residues. V lost 2 bases and J lost 8, with 16 bases in between.

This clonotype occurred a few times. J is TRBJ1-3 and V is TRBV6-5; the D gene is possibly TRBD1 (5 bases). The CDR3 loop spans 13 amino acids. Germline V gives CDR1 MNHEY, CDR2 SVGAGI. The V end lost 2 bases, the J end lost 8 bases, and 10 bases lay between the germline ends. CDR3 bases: TGTGCCAGCAGTTACGACAGATTAGACACCATATATTTT. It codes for CASSYDRLDTIYF.

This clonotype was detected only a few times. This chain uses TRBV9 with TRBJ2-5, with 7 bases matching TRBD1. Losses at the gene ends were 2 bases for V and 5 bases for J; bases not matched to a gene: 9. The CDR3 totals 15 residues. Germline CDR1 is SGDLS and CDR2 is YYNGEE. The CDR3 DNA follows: TGTGCCAGCAGCGTTTCCGGGACAGAGAAGGAGACCCAGTACTTC. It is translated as CASSVSGTEKETQYF.

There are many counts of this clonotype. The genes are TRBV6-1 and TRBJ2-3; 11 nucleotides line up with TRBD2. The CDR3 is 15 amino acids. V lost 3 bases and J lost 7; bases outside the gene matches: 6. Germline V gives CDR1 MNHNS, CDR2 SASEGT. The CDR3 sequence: CASSEGLAVGNTQYF. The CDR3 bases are TGTGCCAGCAGTGAGGGACTAGCGGTTGGGAATACGCAGTATTTT.

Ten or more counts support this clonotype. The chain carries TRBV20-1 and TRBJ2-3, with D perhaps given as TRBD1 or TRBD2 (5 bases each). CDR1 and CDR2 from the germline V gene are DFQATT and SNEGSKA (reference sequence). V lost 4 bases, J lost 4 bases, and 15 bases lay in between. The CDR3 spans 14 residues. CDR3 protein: CSAKGPGPADTQYF. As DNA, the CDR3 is TGCAGTGCTAAGGGACCAGGGCCCGCAGATACGCAGTATTTT.

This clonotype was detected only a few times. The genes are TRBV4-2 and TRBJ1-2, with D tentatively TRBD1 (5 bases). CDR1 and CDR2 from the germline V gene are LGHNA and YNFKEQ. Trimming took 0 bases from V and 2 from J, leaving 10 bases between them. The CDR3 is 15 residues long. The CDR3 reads CASSQENRMNYGYTF. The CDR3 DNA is TGTGCCAGCAGCCAAGAGAACAGGATGAACTATGGCTACACCTTC.